This T cell receptor (beta chain) derives from a study of blood T cell repertoires in COVID-19. Study at large: PBMCs, B-cell-depleted T cells, or T cells provided the cDNA or gDNA that made up the material.

In the original workflow: Nucleated cell counts were estimated from reference gene primer amplification. TCRdb's table, derived via immunoSEQ multiplex PCR, lists solely in-frame clones and lacks some. The V and J calls and the clone size are those of that table, but D and trimming were determined from the DNA. The sample lists around 260,000 clones; around 84% were seen once. Germline CDR1 reads LGHNA; CDR2 reads YNFKEQ. The CDR3 is made up of 14 amino acids. V lost 0 bases to trimming and J lost 7 bases, with 10 bases between them. Followed over time, Seattle patients had been enrolled while infection was active.

What was sequenced was peripheral blood. The origin of this receptor is a woman aged 55 to 70 with COVID-19, enrolled during active disease. This sequence joins TRBV4-2 and TRBJ2-4; D gene unclear. CDR3 protein: CASSQDVRRNIQYF. The CDR3, as DNA: TGTGCCAGCAGCCAAGATGTCCGGCGGAACATTCAGTACTTC.